The 25 T cell receptor beta chains below come from one sample, sequenced in a study of CD8+ T cells in alopecia areata. Treatment in this sample: oral pan-JAK inhibitor, 5-10 mg twice daily. Sequencing relied on a cDNA template that was reverse transcribed from extracted RNA. The method was immunoSEQ multiplex PCR; TCRdb's version includes in-frame clones alone and lacks a portion of them. The sample gives 95,000 to 100,000 clones, 61% of which show up once; 15% to 18% is in the top ten. Here the sequenced sample was CD8+ T cells sorted from blood, taken at week 4, from a patient treated with tofacitinib. These TCRs come from a human donor with alopecia areata.

The V and J genes are TRBV7-9 and TRBJ1-1; D is ambiguous. V shed 1 base and J shed 0 bases, with 15 bases lying between them. CDR1 SEHNR and CDR2 FQNEAQ come from the germline V gene (reference sequence). The CDR3 is 17 residues long. Here the CDR3 DNA reads TGTGCCAGCAGCTTAGGGGGTGCTTCCCGCATGAACACTGAAGCTTTCTTT. Its translation: CASSLGGASRMNTEAFF.

A few counts support this clone. The rearrangement links TRBV5-8 to TRBJ2-1, with 11 positions matching TRBD2. With V trimmed by 0 bases and J by 6 bases, 2 bases remained unmatched. The CDR3 has 15 amino acids. The germline V gene has CDR1 SGHTS and CDR2 YDEGEE. The CDR3 DNA is TGTGCCAGCAGCTTGGGCCTAGCGGGGGGCAATGAGCAGTTCTTC. Translating gives CASSLGLAGGNEQFF.

This sequence joins TRBV7-9 and TRBJ2-2; 8 positions agree with TRBD1. J was trimmed by 6 bases and V by 4 bases; bases with no gene match: 1. This CDR3 is 13 amino acids long. Looked up from germline, CDR1 is SEHNR and CDR2 is FQNEAQ (reference sequence). The CDR3 spells CASSSGGPGELFF. The CDR3 DNA is TGTGCCAGCAGCTCAGGGGGCCCCGGGGAGCTGTTTTTT.

This clone was observed a few times. The V gene is TRBV7-9, the J gene TRBJ2-3; D remains ambiguous. Germline values: CDR1 SEHNR, CDR2 FQNEAQ (reference sequence). The CDR3 is made up of 15 amino acids. The ends were cut back, 4 bases at V and 7 bases at J, with 18 bases in the middle. The DNA for the CDR3 is TGTGCCAGCAGCTCCCCAGCACCGGCGGCGAATACGCAGTATTTT. It translates to CASSSPAPAANTQYF.

The table lists this clone with a few counts. The gene calls are TRBV7-6 and TRBJ2-7; no reliable D call. Trimming cost V 8 bases and J 2 bases, with 10 bases left between them. The CDR3 sequence is 12 residues long. Germline loops: CDR1 SGHVS, CDR2 FNYEAQ. This CDR3 is CASGKETYEQYF. Here the CDR3 DNA reads TGTGCCAGCGGTAAGGAAACCTACGAGCAGTACTTC.

The chain employs TRBV5-6 and TRBJ2-2; D gene uncertain. CDR3 size: 15 residues. In germline, CDR1 is SGHDT, CDR2 YYEEEE. Trimming removed 0 bases from V and 3 bases from J, with 9 bases in between. The CDR3, as DNA: TGTGCCAGCAGCTTGGCCAGCGTTGACACCGGGGAGCTGTTTTTT. It translates to CASSLASVDTGELFF. Full variable domain (missing parts from reference TRBV5-6 and TRBJ2-2): DAGVTQSPTHLIKTRGQQVTLRCSPKSGHDTVSWYQQALGQGPQFIFQYYEEEERQRGNFPDRFSGHQFPNYSSELNVNALLLGDSALYLCASSLASVDTGELFFGEGSRLTVL.

V usage is TRBV7-8 and J usage is TRBJ2-7; D might be TRBD2 (6 bases). This CDR3 spans 13 amino acids. Deletions cut 5 bases from V and 2 bases from J, with 10 bases between. Germline loops: CDR1 SGHVS, CDR2 FQNEAQ. Here the CDR3 reads CASSVREPYEQYF. CDR3 in DNA: TGTGCCAGCAGCGTACGGGAGCCCTACGAGCAGTACTTC.

The chain carries TRBV7-3 and TRBJ1-1; D gene uncertain. V was pared by 1 base and J by 3 bases, with 12 bases between. The CDR3 runs 15 residues. Looked up from germline, CDR1 is SGHTA and CDR2 is FQGTGA. In nucleotides, the CDR3 is TGTGCCAGCAGCTTAAGGCCGGGTATGGACACTGAAGCTTTCTTT. It is translated as CASSLRPGMDTEAFF.

This clone showed up just a few times. The CDR3 DNA is TGTGCCAGCAGCGACTCACAGGGGATGGGCTACACCTTC. Translating it yields CASSDSQGMGYTF. The V gene is TRBV9, the J gene TRBJ1-2; the match to TRBD1 covers 7 bases. Germline CDR1 and CDR2: SGDLS and YYNGEE. J was trimmed by 8 bases and V by 3 bases; bases with no gene match: 7. The CDR3 spans 13 residues.

The chain joins TRBV5-1 to TRBJ2-7, with D hard to call. CDR3 length equals 15 residues. The V gene's germline CDR1 is SGHRS and CDR2 YFSETQ. V lost 4 bases and J lost 0, with 14 bases in between. CDR3 in amino acids: CASSPWALSSYEQYF. CDR3 DNA sequence: TGCGCCAGCAGCCCCTGGGCACTCAGCTCCTACGAGCAGTACTTC.

The rearrangement links TRBV6-5 to TRBJ2-3, with TRBD2 as a possible D gene (5 bases). The V gene's germline CDR1 is MNHEY and CDR2 SVGAGI. The length of the CDR3 is 15 residues. Trimming took 2 bases from V and 6 from J, leaving 15 bases between them. The CDR3 reads CASSYLARAADTQYF. CDR3 in DNA: TGTGCCAGCAGTTACCTCGCGAGGGCCGCTGATACGCAGTATTTT.

The chain joins TRBV7-2 to TRBJ2-7; D gene ambiguous. V was pared by 4 bases and J by 5 bases, with 6 bases between. Germline values: CDR1 SGHTA, CDR2 FQGNSA. The CDR3 runs 11 residues. CDR3 DNA sequence: TGTGCCAGCAGCTCGATGAACGAGCAGTACTTC. Its protein product is CASSSMNEQYF.

This clone has just one count. This chain uses TRBV29-1 with TRBJ2-2; D may match TRBD1 or TRBD2 (6 bases each). V dropped 3 bases and J dropped 3 bases, with 14 bases sitting between them. The CDR3 is 15 residues long. Looked up from germline, CDR1 is SQVTM and CDR2 is ANQGSEA. Written as DNA, the CDR3 is TGCAGCGTTGATGCCCGGGGGCAGGACACCGGGGAGCTGTTTTTT. It specifies CSVDARGQDTGELFF.

The V gene is TRBV18, the J gene TRBJ1-5; unclear D gene. Germline values: CDR1 KGHSH, CDR2 LQKENI. Between the trimmed V and J ends, which lost 4 bases and 4 bases, there was a span of 5 bases. There are 12 residues in the CDR3. In nucleotides, the CDR3 is TGTGCCAGCTCACAGGAAAATCAGCCCCAGCATTTT. Translating it yields CASSQENQPQHF.

This clone came up a few times. This rearrangement joins TRBV7-9 to TRBJ2-1, with D unclear. Trimming removed 3 bases at V and 8 bases at J, with 8 bases between. The germline gives CDR1 SEHNR, CDR2 FQNEAQ (reference sequence). The CDR3 contains 12 residues. The CDR3 DNA sequence: TGTGCCAGCAGCTTCTACACGGATGAGCAGTTCTTC. Its translation is CASSFYTDEQFF.

This clone was found once. This chain uses TRBV30 with TRBJ1-2; D gene ambiguous. Looked up from germline, CDR1 is GTSNPN and CDR2 is SVGIG (reference sequence). Trimming pared 7 bases from V and 2 bases from J, leaving 14 bases between. The CDR3 is made up of 13 amino acids. The CDR3 sequence: CAFYLGLNYGYTF. The CDR3 region has the DNA TGTGCCTTTTACCTTGGACTAAACTATGGCTACACCTTC.

The V call is TRBV27, the J call TRBJ2-1; perhaps TRBD2 as D (5 bases). Trimming removed 5 bases at V and 0 bases at J, with 14 bases between. Germline CDR1 is MNHEY and CDR2 is SMNVEV (reference sequence). The CDR3 loop spans 16 amino acids. The CDR3 region is CASSTLSGSSYNEQFF. The CDR3 nucleotides read TGTGCCAGCAGTACCCTGTCGGGGAGCTCCTACAATGAGCAGTTCTTC.

The chain carries TRBV27 and TRBJ1-2; D not resolved. Germline V gives CDR1 MNHEY, CDR2 SMNVEV (reference sequence). The CDR3 totals 13 residues. V gave up 6 bases and J gave up 5 bases, with 13 bases separating them. CDR3 residues: CASREGVAYGYTF. The DNA of the CDR3 is TGTGCCAGCAGGGAGGGAGTCGCGTATGGCTACACCTTC.

V gene TRBV18 combines with J gene TRBJ1-2; TRBD1 aligns across 8 bases. Germline-derived CDR1 and CDR2 are KGHSH and LQKENI. The V and J ends lost 3 bases and 2 bases, in that order; junction bases with no gene match: 17. The CDR3 is 19 residues long. For the CDR3, the DNA is TGTGCCAGCTCACCCAGATATTCGGACAGGGAAGAAGGCAACTATGGCTACACCTTC. This sequence encodes CASSPRYSDREEGNYGYTF.

J is TRBJ2-7 and V is TRBV29-1, with D hard to call. V was shortened by 0 bases and J by 6 bases, with 12 bases between the two germline ends. The CDR3 totals 13 residues. Per germline, CDR1 SQVTM and CDR2 ANQGSEA. CDR3 DNA: TGCAGCGTTGAAGATAGCTTTCTCGCCGAGCAGTACTTC. This gives the protein CSVEDSFLAEQYF.

This clone has only a few counts. The chain recombines TRBV13 with TRBJ1-5, with TRBD1 identical over 11 bases. V trimming: 4 bases; J trimming: 5 bases; junction bases outside the gene matches: 7. CDR3 length: 16 residues. CDR1 PRHDT and CDR2 FYEKMQ come from the germline V gene (reference sequence). CDR3 sequence (DNA): TGTGCCAGCAGCTATAGTGGGGACAGGGGGGATCAGCCCCAGCATTTT. Translation gives CASSYSGDRGDQPQHF.

The CDR3 DNA follows: TGTGCCAGCAGCTTGGGGACAGAGGGAACTGAAGCTTTCTTT. Its translation is CASSLGTEGTEAFF. The rearrangement joins TRBV5-6 to TRBJ1-1, with D possibly matching TRBD1 (6 bases). The V gene lost 0 bases and the J gene lost 5 bases, with 11 bases spanning the gap. There are 14 residues in the CDR3. Germline CDR1 and CDR2: SGHDT and YYEEEE.

V usage is TRBV5-4 and J usage is TRBJ2-1; 7 bases line up with TRBD1. V was pared by 3 bases and J by 1 base, with 4 bases of the junction left unmatched. This CDR3 has 15 residues. Germline V gene data show CDR1 as SGHNT and CDR2 as YYREEE (reference sequence). The CDR3 DNA reads as TGTGCCAGCAGCTCAAGGGACAGATCCTACAATGAGCAGTTCTTC. This encodes CASSSRDRSYNEQFF.

The V call is TRBV30, the J call TRBJ1-1; D is undetermined. CDR3 length: 14 amino acids. Germline CDR1 reads GTSNPN; CDR2 reads SVGIG (reference sequence). Trimming took 0 bases from V and 0 from J, leaving 8 bases between them. The CDR3 protein is CAWSVRQVNTEAFF. In nucleotides, the CDR3 is TGTGCCTGGAGTGTACGGCAGGTGAACACTGAAGCTTTCTTT.

In its sample, this clone was seen a few times. V is TRBV2 and J is TRBJ2-1; no clear D gene. CDR1 and CDR2 from the germline V gene are SNHLY and FYNNEI. CDR3 size: 15 residues. Trimming removed 3 bases from V and 1 base from J, with 10 bases in between. The CDR3 nucleotides are TGTGCCAGCAGTGACTATAGGGTTTCCTACAATGAGCAGTTCTTC. Its protein product is CASSDYRVSYNEQFF.